Following are 21 T cell receptor beta chains from one sample sequenced in a study of radiotherapy plus CTLA-4 blockade in lung cancer. Clones were read by immunoSEQ multiplex PCR, and TCRdb kept only the in-frame ones, dropping some. Among about 87,000 clones, approximately 86% were seen once, and the ten largest hold roughly a sixth. The sample here was peripheral blood, taken from a patient treated with radiotherapy plus ipilimumab. The receptors derive from a human donor with non-small cell lung cancer that progressed on radiotherapy plus ipilimumab.

This clone was seen more than once but under ten times. The chain joins TRBV7-9 to TRBJ1-1; D remains unclear. The CDR3 covers 13 residues. Germline-derived CDR1 and CDR2 are SEHNR and FQNEAQ (reference sequence). Trimming removed 5 bases at V and 5 bases at J, with 12 bases between. The CDR3 sequence: CASSALMGTEAFF. The CDR3 DNA reads as TGTGCCAGCAGCGCGCTCATGGGAACTGAAGCTTTCTTT.

The chain has TRBV7-2 and TRBJ1-4; D remains unclear. The V gene lost 1 base and the J gene lost 4 bases, with 13 bases spanning the gap. Per germline, CDR1 SGHTA and CDR2 FQGNSA. The CDR3 extends over 16 amino acids. The CDR3 sequence: CASSLDPRDVNEKLFF. CDR3 DNA: TGTGCCAGCAGCTTAGATCCCCGGGATGTTAATGAAAAACTGTTTTTT.

The rearrangement links TRBV11-3 to TRBJ1-6, with D hard to call. Germline V lookup: CDR1 SGHNT, CDR2 YENEEA. CDR3 length: 13 residues. The V gene lost 1 base and the J gene lost 7 bases, with 5 bases spanning the gap. CDR3 nucleotide sequence: TGTGCCAGCAGCTTAGTAGAGAATTCACCCCTCCACTTT. Its translation: CASSLVENSPLHF.

This clone was seen a handful of times. The V call is TRBV5-1, the J call TRBJ1-1; 9 bases are shared with TRBD1. Germline CDR1 is SGHRS and CDR2 is YFSETQ. The CDR3 contains 13 residues. The J segment lost 5 bases and the V segment lost 7 bases, leaving 6 bases of the junction unmatched. The CDR3 DNA follows: TGCGCCAGCGGAACAGGGGGCCCGACTGAAGCTTTCTTT. Protein: CASGTGGPTEAFF.

This chain connects TRBV19 to TRBJ1-5, with no clear D. Trimming took off 6 bases at V and 9 bases at J, with 12 bases between the two ends. Per the germline V gene, CDR1 is LNHDA and CDR2 is SQIVND (reference sequence). The CDR3 totals 12 residues. The CDR3 coding sequence is TGTGCCAGTAGCCGTTTTCGGGGGCCCCAGCATTTT. Translated, it gives CASSRFRGPQHF.

The rearrangement uses TRBV19 and TRBJ1-5, with 10 positions matching TRBD1. With V trimmed by 6 bases and J by 6 bases, 17 bases remained unmatched. The CDR3 is 18 amino acids. Germline V gene data show CDR1 as LNHDA and CDR2 as SQIVND (reference sequence). The CDR3 nucleotides are TGTGCCAGTAGCGGGTTTTGGGACAGGGGTACTTACGCTCAGCCCCAGCATTTT. Residues: CASSGFWDRGTYAQPQHF.

This chain uses TRBV19 with TRBJ2-1, with D tentatively TRBD2 (7 bases). The CDR3 is 15 amino acids. Germline CDR1 LNHDA, CDR2 SQIVND (reference sequence). Trimming removed 1 base at V and 10 bases at J, with 17 bases between. The CDR3 loop reads CASSIALGGGGEQFF. The CDR3 DNA reads as TGTGCCAGTAGTATAGCCCTAGGAGGGGGAGGGGAGCAGTTCTTC.

V is TRBV20-1 and J is TRBJ2-7, with no clear D. Germline CDR1 reads DFQATT; CDR2 reads SNEGSKA (reference sequence). Trimming left V 4 bases short and J 4 bases short, with 8 bases between. CDR3 length equals 11 residues. CDR3 residues: CSATGLYEQYF. The CDR3 DNA is TGCAGTGCTACTGGCCTTTACGAGCAGTACTTC.

The V and J genes are TRBV4-2 and TRBJ1-1; D not certain. V lost 1 base and J 3 bases, leaving 3 bases between the germline ends. The CDR3 sequence is 12 residues long. The germline V gene has CDR1 LGHNA and CDR2 YNFKEQ. The CDR3, as DNA: TGTGCCAGCAGCCAAGGTGACACTGAAGCTTTCTTT. Protein: CASSQGDTEAFF.

The chain couples TRBV5-1 to TRBJ1-1; D uncertain. The CDR3 sequence is 14 residues long. Germline-derived CDR1 and CDR2 are SGHRS and YFSETQ. The V gene lost 2 bases and the J gene lost 1 base, with 9 bases spanning the gap. CDR3 in amino acids: CASSFGIRNTEAFF. In nucleotides, the CDR3 is TGCGCCAGCAGCTTCGGGATTCGGAACACTGAAGCTTTCTTT.

This chain links TRBV7-9 with TRBJ1-6; D unresolved. The CDR3 extends over 15 amino acids. CDR1 and CDR2 (germline): SEHNR, FQNEAQ (reference sequence). Trimming shortened V by 0 bases and J by 5 bases, and 8 bases separated the two germline ends. CDR3 bases: TGTGCCAGCAGCTTAGCACAGCAAAATAATTCACCCCTCCACTTT. Encoded protein: CASSLAQQNNSPLHF.

This chain connects TRBV5-1 to TRBJ2-2; 8 nucleotides agree with TRBD1. The V and J ends lost 0 bases and 1 base, in that order; junction bases with no gene match: 2. The CDR3 has 16 amino acids. CDR1 SGHRS and CDR2 YFSETQ come from the germline V gene. CDR3 in amino acids: CASSLGDRMNTGELFF. The DNA for the CDR3 is TGCGCCAGCAGCTTGGGGGACAGGATGAACACCGGGGAGCTGTTTTTT.

As DNA, the CDR3 is TGTGCCAGCAGCTGGGGGGCGGGGCAGGTCCTTAGCACAGATACGCAGTATTTT. This codes for CASSWGAGQVLSTDTQYF. The chain couples TRBV5-4 to TRBJ2-3, with D perhaps matching TRBD1 or TRBD2 (6 bases each). V was pared by 3 bases and J by 0 bases, with 20 bases between. Germline lookup yields CDR1 SGHNT and CDR2 YYREEE (reference sequence). The CDR3 covers 18 residues.

This clone was observed a few times. DNA of the CDR3: TGTGCCAGCTCACCAGCTATGAGACTAGCGGGAGAGTACAATGAGCAGTTCTTC. Translated, it gives CASSPAMRLAGEYNEQFF. The chain recombines TRBV18 with TRBJ2-1; 12 bases align to TRBD2. Trimming removed 2 bases from V and 4 bases from J; junction bases left unmatched: 9. The CDR3 has 18 amino acids. The germline V gene encodes CDR1 KGHSH and CDR2 LQKENI.

The count of this clone is one. This chain joins TRBV6-5 and TRBJ2-7, with D unresolved. Germline V gives CDR1 MNHEY, CDR2 SVGAGI. Trimming cost V 5 bases and J 3 bases, with 8 bases left between them. The CDR3 sequence is 12 residues long. CDR3 in amino acids: CASSGDGYEQYF. The CDR3 DNA is TGTGCCAGCAGTGGTGATGGCTACGAGCAGTACTTC.

This clone was observed a single time. The V call is TRBV4-3, the J call TRBJ2-3, with 11 positions matching TRBD2. Per germline, CDR1 LGHNA and CDR2 YSLEER. There are 17 residues in the CDR3. After removal of 0 bases from V and 6 bases from J, the junction contained 8 bases not matched to a gene. Here the CDR3 reads CASSQDPTSGSWDTQYF. CDR3 in DNA: TGCGCCAGCAGCCAAGACCCTACTAGCGGGAGTTGGGATACGCAGTATTTT.

The chain is built from TRBV2 and TRBJ1-1; D gene uncertain. Trimming shortened V by 6 bases and J by 5 bases, and 16 bases separated the two germline ends. This CDR3 region has 14 residues. Germline V gives CDR1 SNHLY, CDR2 FYNNEI. The CDR3 is CASRVGLPFTEAFF. The CDR3 nucleotides are TGTGCCAGCAGGGTGGGTCTGCCTTTTACTGAAGCTTTCTTT.

The chain has TRBV11-2 and TRBJ2-1; D not certain. Germline V gives CDR1 SGHAT, CDR2 FQNNGV. V lost 1 base to trimming and J lost 6 bases, with 10 bases between them. The CDR3 covers 14 residues. In nucleotides, the CDR3 is TGTGCCAGCAGCTTAGCCGGTCTTCCCAATGAGCAGTTCTTC. It is translated as CASSLAGLPNEQFF.

The V call is TRBV6-5, the J call TRBJ1-6; D ambiguous. Germline values: CDR1 MNHEY, CDR2 SVGAGI. CDR3 length equals 12 residues. V lost 0 bases and J 8 bases, leaving 2 bases between the germline ends. This chain's CDR3 is CASSYSDSPLHF. CDR3 in DNA: TGTGCCAGCAGTTACTCGGATTCACCCCTCCACTTT.

V gene TRBV27 combines with J gene TRBJ2-2, with D perhaps matching TRBD1 (6 bases). Trimming left V 6 bases short and J 7 bases short, with 15 bases between. The germline CDR1 and CDR2 sequences are MNHEY and SMNVEV (reference sequence). The CDR3 runs to 14 residues. DNA of the CDR3: TGTGCCAGCAGAAGGACAGTAGGCATCGGGGAGCTGTTTTTT. This encodes CASRRTVGIGELFF.

This chain connects TRBV5-1 to TRBJ1-1; 7 nucleotides align to TRBD1. The V and J ends lost 5 bases and 8 bases, in that order; junction bases with no gene match: 12. Germline CDR1 SGHRS, CDR2 YFSETQ. The CDR3 has 14 amino acids. The DNA of the CDR3 is TGCGCCAGCAGTTATTTACCGGGACAGAAAGAAGCTTTCTTT. As protein: CASSYLPGQKEAFF. The complete variable domain, with remaining parts taken from reference TRBV5-1 and TRBJ1-1, reads KAGVTQTPRYLIKTRGQQVTLSCSPISGHRSVSWYQQTPGQGLQFLFEYFSETQRNKGNFPGRFSGRQFSNSRSEMNVSTLELGDSALYLCASSYLPGQKEAFFGQGTRLTVV.